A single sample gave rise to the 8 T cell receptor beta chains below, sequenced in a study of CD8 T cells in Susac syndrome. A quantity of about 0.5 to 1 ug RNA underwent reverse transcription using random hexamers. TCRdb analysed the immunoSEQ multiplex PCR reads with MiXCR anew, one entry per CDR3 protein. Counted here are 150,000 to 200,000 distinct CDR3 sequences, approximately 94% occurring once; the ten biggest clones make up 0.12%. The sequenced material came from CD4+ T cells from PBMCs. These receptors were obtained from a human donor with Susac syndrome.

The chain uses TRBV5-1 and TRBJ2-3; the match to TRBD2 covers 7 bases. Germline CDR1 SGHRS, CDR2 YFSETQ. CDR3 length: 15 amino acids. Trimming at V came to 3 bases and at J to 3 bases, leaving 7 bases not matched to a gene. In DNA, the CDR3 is TGCGCCAGCAGCTCCGGGGGGACCATGACAGATACGCAGTATTTT. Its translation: CASSSGGTMTDTQYF.

The CDR3 loop reads CASSPIRAGGETQYF. The CDR3 DNA sequence: TGTGCCAGCAGCCCCATTCGAGCGGGGGGAGAGACCCAGTACTTC. The chain couples TRBV4-2 to TRBJ2-5, with 9 bases aligning to TRBD2. The CDR3 is 15 residues long. Unmatched junction bases numbered 7, after V lost 4 bases and J lost 4 bases. Germline V CDR1 and CDR2: LGHNA, YNFKEQ.

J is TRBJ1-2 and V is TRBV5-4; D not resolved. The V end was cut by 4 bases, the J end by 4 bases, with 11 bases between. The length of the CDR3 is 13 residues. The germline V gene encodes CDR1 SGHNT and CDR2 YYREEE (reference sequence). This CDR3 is CASSEGSVYGYTF. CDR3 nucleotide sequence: TGTGCCAGCAGCGAGGGATCTGTCTATGGCTACACCTTC.

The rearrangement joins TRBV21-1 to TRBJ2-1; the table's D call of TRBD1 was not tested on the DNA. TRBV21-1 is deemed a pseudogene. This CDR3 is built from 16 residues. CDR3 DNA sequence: TGTGCCAGCAGTTTTGCCCCTTCACCGGGACAGAGCGTTAAGTTCTTC. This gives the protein CASSFAPSPGQSVKFF.

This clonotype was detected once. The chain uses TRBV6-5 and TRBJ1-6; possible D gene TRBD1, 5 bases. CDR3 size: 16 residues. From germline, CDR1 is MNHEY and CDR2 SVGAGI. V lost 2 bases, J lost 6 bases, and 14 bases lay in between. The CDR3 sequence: CASSYRPQGTNSPLHF. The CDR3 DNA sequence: TGTGCCAGCAGTTACCGTCCCCAGGGTACTAATTCACCCCTCCACTTT.

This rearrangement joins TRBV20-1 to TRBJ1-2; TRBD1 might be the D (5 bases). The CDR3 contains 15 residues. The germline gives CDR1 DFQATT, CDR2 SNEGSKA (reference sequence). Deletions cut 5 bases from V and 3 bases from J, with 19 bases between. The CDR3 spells CSADTSAGSHYGYTF. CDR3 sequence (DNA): TGCAGTGCTGATACATCCGCAGGGTCCCACTATGGCTACACCTTC.

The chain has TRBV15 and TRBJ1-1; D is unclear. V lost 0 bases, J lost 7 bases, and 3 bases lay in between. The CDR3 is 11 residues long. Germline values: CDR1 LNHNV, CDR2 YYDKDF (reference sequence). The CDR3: CATSRELEAFF. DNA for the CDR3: TGTGCCACCAGCAGAGAACTTGAAGCTTTCTTT.

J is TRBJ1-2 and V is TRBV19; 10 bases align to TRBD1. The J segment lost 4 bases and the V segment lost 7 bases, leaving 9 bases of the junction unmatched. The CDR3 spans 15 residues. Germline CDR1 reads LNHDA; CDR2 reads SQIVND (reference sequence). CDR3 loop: CASTILRTGGYGYTF. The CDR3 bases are TGTGCCAGTACCATCCTGAGGACAGGGGGCTATGGCTACACCTTC.